These 22 T cell receptor beta chains were all obtained from the same sample, sequenced in a study of PD-1 blockade in classical Hodgkin lymphoma. Relapses following autologous stem cell transplantation were seen in all patients, with brentuximab vedotin exposure varying. Clones were sequenced by immunoSEQ multiplex PCR, and TCRdb holds only the in-frame ones, with some missing. The table has roughly 140,000 clones, 78% seen once. The sample in question was peripheral blood mononuclear cells (PBMCs), obtained before the second cycle of nivolumab. These receptors were obtained from a human donor with classical Hodgkin lymphoma.

The chain joins TRBV2 to TRBJ1-5, with no clear D. Germline V lookup: CDR1 SNHLY, CDR2 FYNNEI. This CDR3 has 13 amino acids. Trimming pared 6 bases from V and 1 base from J, leaving 7 bases between. CDR3 coding DNA: TGTGCCAGCAGAGGGCAGAGCAATCAGCCCCAGCATTTT. As protein: CASRGQSNQPQHF.

The chain recombines TRBV2 with TRBJ1-1; D gene unclear. CDR1 is SNHLY, CDR2 FYNNEI, per germline. This CDR3 is built from 11 residues. V gave up 5 bases and J gave up 7 bases, with 8 bases separating them. The CDR3 sequence is CASSQEYEAFF. CDR3 sequence (DNA): TGTGCCAGCAGTCAGGAATATGAAGCTTTCTTT.

This chain uses TRBV7-3 with TRBJ2-2; D tentatively reads TRBD1 or TRBD2 (5 bases each). The germline V gene has CDR1 SGHTA and CDR2 FQGTGA. Trimming shortened V by 1 base and J by 0 bases, and 12 bases separated the two germline ends. The CDR3 runs 17 residues. The CDR3 DNA sequence: TGTGCCAGCAGCTTAATATCCGGGACCACGAACACCGGGGAGCTGTTTTTT. Its protein is CASSLISGTTNTGELFF. The complete variable domain, with remaining parts taken from reference TRBV7-3 and TRBJ2-2, reads GAGVSQTPSNKVTEKGKYVELRCDPISGHTALYWYRQSLGQGPEFLIYFQGTGAADDSGLPNDRFFAVRPEGSVSTLKIQRTERGDSAVYLCASSLISGTTNTGELFFGEGSRLTVL.

V and J are TRBV7-2 and TRBJ1-2; TRBD1 aligns across 8 bases. Germline assignment: CDR1 SGHTA and CDR2 FQGNSA. V trimming: 5 bases; J trimming: 8 bases; junction bases outside the gene matches: 19. The length of the CDR3 is 17 residues. The CDR3 region is CASSPRLGGTGWDGYTF. DNA for the CDR3: TGTGCCAGCAGCCCCAGGTTGGGCGGGACAGGATGGGACGGCTACACCTTC.

This chain joins TRBV4-2 and TRBJ2-5; maybe TRBD2 (5 bases). Germline V gives CDR1 LGHNA, CDR2 YNFKEQ. CDR3 length: 14 residues. The germline V and J ends were trimmed by 5 bases and 2 bases, with 12 bases remaining between them. Here the CDR3 reads CASSDQRGQETQYF. CDR3 coding DNA: TGTGCCAGCAGCGACCAGAGAGGGCAAGAGACCCAGTACTTC.

This rearrangement joins TRBV5-1 to TRBJ1-2; D gene unclear. The germline CDR1 and CDR2 sequences are SGHRS and YFSETQ. The CDR3 runs to 15 residues. The V gene lost 4 bases and the J gene lost 2 bases, with 15 bases spanning the gap. In DNA form, the CDR3 reads TGCGCCAGCAGCCCCCTCGCGGCGGGGAACTATGGCTACACCTTC. This translates into CASSPLAAGNYGYTF. Combining the CDR3 with reference TRBV5-1 and TRBJ1-2 gives the whole variable domain KAGVTQTPRYLIKTRGQQVTLSCSPISGHRSVSWYQQTPGQGLQFLFEYFSETQRNKGNFPGRFSGRQFSNSRSEMNVSTLELGDSALYLCASSPLAAGNYGYTFGSGTRLTVV.

CDR3 sequence reads: CASSLAFTGNLFGGYTF. CDR3 in DNA: TGTGCCAGCAGCTTGGCGTTCACAGGGAACCTATTTGGTGGCTACACCTTC. This rearrangement joins TRBV5-4 to TRBJ1-2, with D possibly TRBD1 on 6 matching bases. Germline V lookup: CDR1 SGHNT, CDR2 YYREEE (reference sequence). V dropped 0 bases and J dropped 7 bases, with 22 bases sitting between them. The CDR3 contains 17 residues.

This clone was detected only once. V is TRBV6-6 and J is TRBJ1-4; TRBD1 matches 9 bases. In germline, CDR1 is MNHNY, CDR2 SVGAGI (reference sequence). CDR3 length: 15 amino acids. V gave up 0 bases and J gave up 7 bases; unmatched junction bases: 3. The CDR3 bases are TGTGCCAGCAGTTACTCGGGACAGGGCGGTGAAAAACTGTTTTTT. The encoded protein is CASSYSGQGGEKLFF.

The chain has TRBV21-1 and TRBJ1-6; the table's D call TRBD1 went unverified against the DNA. TRBV21-1 is termed a pseudogene. This CDR3 has 21 amino acids. The DNA of the CDR3 is TGTGCCAGCAGCAAAGAAGGCTATGACAAGACAGGGAGCTCCTATAATTCACCCCTCCACTTT. This codes for CASSKEGYDKTGSSYNSPLHF.

The J gene is TRBJ2-1, the V gene TRBV19; D might be TRBD2 (6 bases). Per germline, CDR1 LNHDA and CDR2 SQIVND (reference sequence). V gave up 3 bases and J gave up 2 bases, with 14 bases separating them. The CDR3 covers 16 residues. The CDR3 loop reads CASSMGLGGTYNEQFF. The CDR3 nucleotides are TGTGCCAGTAGTATGGGGTTGGGGGGAACCTACAATGAGCAGTTCTTC.

The V call is TRBV2, the J call TRBJ1-4; 11 bases match TRBD1. Germline CDR1 and CDR2: SNHLY and FYNNEI. The V and J ends lost 7 bases and 7 bases, in that order; junction bases with no gene match: 8. The CDR3 totals 15 residues. The CDR3 protein is CASKDRGLLGEKLFF. CDR3 in DNA: TGTGCCAGCAAGGACAGGGGGCTGTTGGGTGAAAAACTGTTTTTT. Using reference TRBV2 and TRBJ1-4 for the parts outside the CDR3, the full variable domain is EPEVTQTPSHQVTQMGQEVILRCVPISNHLYFYWYRQILGQKVEFLVSFYNNEISEKSEIFDDQFSVERPDGSNFTLKIRSTKLEDSAMYFCASKDRGLLGEKLFFGSGTQLSVL.

Comments on this clone: This sample includes further DNA sequences coding for the same CDR3. This chain uses TRBV18 with TRBJ1-3; no firm D call. This CDR3 has 14 amino acids. The V gene lost 3 bases and the J gene lost 4 bases, with 10 bases spanning the gap. CDR1 is KGHSH and CDR2 is LQKENI in the germline V gene. The CDR3 sequence is CASSPQGSGNTIYF. CDR3 sequence (DNA): TGTGCCAGCTCACCCCAAGGTTCGGGAAACACCATATATTTT.

The gene calls are TRBV10-3 and TRBJ2-2, with D perhaps matching TRBD1 (6 bases). The CDR3 is 14 amino acids. Trimming left V 6 bases short and J 2 bases short, with 10 bases between. CDR1 ENHRY and CDR2 SYGVKD come from the germline V gene. The DNA of the CDR3 is TGTGCCATCAGGGGACAAATCAACACCGGGGAGCTGTTTTTT. This gives the protein CAIRGQINTGELFF.

This clone was seen only once. This sequence joins TRBV11-1 and TRBJ2-3, with no clear D. This CDR3 is 13 amino acids long. The germline V gene has CDR1 SGHAT and CDR2 FQDESV (reference sequence). Trimming stripped 7 bases from V and 1 base from J, with 9 bases between. The CDR3 here is CASKGSGTDTQYF. For the CDR3, the DNA is TGTGCCAGCAAGGGTTCCGGCACAGATACGCAGTATTTT.

This chain joins TRBV19 and TRBJ2-7; 14 bases align to TRBD2. The CDR3 totals 16 residues. The V and J ends lost 3 bases and 2 bases, in that order; junction bases with no gene match: 3. Germline loops: CDR1 LNHDA, CDR2 SQIVND (reference sequence). CDR3: CASSMTSGRGTYEQYF. The CDR3 region has the DNA TGTGCCAGTAGTATGACTAGCGGGAGGGGGACCTACGAGCAGTACTTC.

V usage is TRBV6-5 and J usage is TRBJ2-5; D not resolved. Germline CDR1 and CDR2: MNHEY and SVGAGI. This CDR3 region has 15 residues. Between the trimmed V and J ends, which lost 0 bases and 0 bases, there was a span of 8 bases. Here the CDR3 reads CASSYSFNDQETQYF. CDR3 coding DNA: TGTGCCAGCAGTTACTCGTTCAACGACCAAGAGACCCAGTACTTC.

This rearrangement joins TRBV18 to TRBJ2-7; D call uncertain. The ends were cut back, 3 bases at V and 3 bases at J, with 15 bases in the middle. The CDR3 is 15 residues long. Germline assignment: CDR1 KGHSH and CDR2 LQKENI. The CDR3 coding sequence is TGTGCCAGCTCACCCTCGGGCCGCGGCTACTACGAGCAGTACTTC. Its translation is CASSPSGRGYYEQYF. Using reference TRBV18 and TRBJ2-7 for the parts outside the CDR3, the full variable domain is NAGVMQNPRHLVRRRGQEARLRCSPMKGHSHVYWYRQLPEEGLKFMVYLQKENIIDESGMPKERFSAEFPKEGPSILRIQQVVRGDSAAYFCASSPSGRGYYEQYFGPGTRLTVT.

This chain connects TRBV19 to TRBJ1-1, with D maybe TRBD1 (5 bases). Trimming removed 4 bases from V and 4 bases from J, with 19 bases in between. This CDR3 contains 16 residues. Germline V gene lookup returns CDR1 LNHDA and CDR2 SQIVND (reference sequence). This CDR3 is CASSTAGYRVGTEAFF. For the CDR3, the DNA is TGTGCCAGTAGTACCGCAGGGTATCGGGTGGGCACTGAAGCTTTCTTT.

CDR3 bases: TGTGCCAGTAAGAGGGACAGGGCTGGGTACGAGCAGTACTTC. Translating it yields CASKRDRAGYEQYF. The chain links TRBV19 to TRBJ2-7; TRBD1 agrees at 9 bases. V shed 7 bases, J shed 4 bases, and the junction held 8 bases outside the gene matches. CDR1 and CDR2 from the germline V gene are LNHDA and SQIVND (reference sequence). The CDR3 is made up of 14 amino acids. The full variable domain, with the rest looked up from reference TRBV19 and TRBJ2-7, is DGGITQSPKYLFRKEGQNVTLSCEQNLNHDAMYWYRQDPGQGLRLIYYSQIVNDFQKGDIAEGYSVSREKKESFPLTVTSAQKNPTAFYLCASKRDRAGYEQYFGPGTRLTVT.

The rearrangement joins TRBV6-5 to TRBJ1-2; weak D call: TRBD1 (5 bases). V was pared by 5 bases and J by 2 bases, with 9 bases between. Germline V gives CDR1 MNHEY, CDR2 SVGAGI. This CDR3 has 13 residues. The DNA for the CDR3 is TGTGCCAGCAGTAGGGACTCCAACTATGGCTACACCTTC. It encodes CASSRDSNYGYTF.

This chain links TRBV10-3 with TRBJ1-1, with D possibly matching TRBD1 (6 bases). Trimming stripped 6 bases from V and 0 bases from J, with 11 bases between. The CDR3 loop spans 14 amino acids. Germline V lookup: CDR1 ENHRY, CDR2 SYGVKD. CDR3 nucleotide sequence: TGTGCCATCAGCGTCGACAGGTTGAACACTGAAGCTTTCTTT. This codes for CAISVDRLNTEAFF.

The chain has TRBV2 and TRBJ1-6; 7 nucleotides line up with TRBD1. The CDR3 runs 13 residues. J was trimmed by 7 bases and V by 7 bases; bases with no gene match: 4. From germline, CDR1 is SNHLY and CDR2 FYNNEI. The chain's CDR3 is CASKGRGNSPLHF. DNA of the CDR3: TGTGCCAGCAAGGGCAGGGGGAATTCACCCCTCCACTTT.